A selection of T cell receptor beta chains follows, all from one sample in a study of blood T cell repertoires in COVID-19. Repertoires were generated with immunoSEQ multiplex PCR, while TCRdb's copy carries only in-frame clones and drops some. Of 430,000 or so clones detected, 88% appear once; the ten largest clones hold about 1.5%. Sequenced material: PBMCs or T cells enriched from blood (not recorded which). Every receptor here comes from a woman between 18 and 29 years old who had been exposed to COVID-19. Both conserved end residues are part of each CDR3. Fields, in order: V gene, D gene, J gene, clone size, CDR3 protein, CDR3 DNA. The D gene is left open where the match is weak. Rows give clone size only sometimes, using once, few, many, or a class for an expanded clone.

V: TRBV28
D: NA
J: TRBJ2-5
size: NA
CDR3: CASSFFLGEVETQYF
DNA: TGTGCCAGCAGTTTTTTCCTAGGAGAAGTAGAGACCCAGTACTTC

V: TRBV27
D: TRBD1
J: TRBJ2-7
size: NA
CDR3: CASSSGGNQGQYF
DNA: TGTGCCAGCAGCTCAGGGGGCAATCAGGGGCAGTACTTC

V: TRBV6-1
D: TRBD2
J: TRBJ2-7
size: NA
CDR3: CASSESSGAYEQYF
DNA: TGTGCCAGCAGTGAATCTAGCGGAGCCTACGAGCAGTACTTC

V: TRBV11-2
D: NA
J: TRBJ2-3
size: few
CDR3: CASRGLMGGRDTQYF
DNA: TGTGCCAGCAGGGGCCTCATGGGGGGGCGAGATACGCAGTATTTT

V: TRBV9
D: NA
J: TRBJ2-2
size: NA
CDR3: CASSPSEGANTGELFF
DNA: TGTGCCAGCAGCCCCTCGGAGGGTGCCAACACCGGGGAGCTGTTTTTT

V: TRBV11-2
D: TRBD1
J: TRBJ2-3
size: once
CDR3: CASSPRGRGGVTDTQYF
DNA: TGTGCCAGCAGCCCTCGAGGCCGAGGGGGCGTCACAGATACGCAGTATTTT

V: TRBV29-1
D: NA
J: TRBJ1-5
size: NA
CDR3: CSVVTGDSNQPQHF
DNA: TGCAGCGTCGTCACAGGAGATAGCAATCAGCCCCAGCATTTT

V: TRBV18
D: TRBD1
J: TRBJ1-2
size: NA
CDR3: CASSLRQGDSYGYTF
DNA: TGTGCCAGCTCACTCAGACAGGGGGACTCCTATGGCTACACCTTC

V: TRBV11-3
D: TRBD1
J: TRBJ2-3
size: NA
CDR3: CASSRLRGYTQYF
DNA: TGTGCCAGCAGCCGCCTCAGGGGGTATACGCAGTATTTT

V: TRBV4-1
D: TRBD2
J: TRBJ2-1
size: NA
CDR3: CASRLLAGDYNEQFF
DNA: TGCGCCAGCAGATTACTAGCGGGAGACTACAATGAGCAGTTCTTC

V: TRBV10-3
D: TRBD2
J: TRBJ2-7
size: few
CDR3: CAISDERDDEQYF
DNA: TGTGCCATCAGTGACGAGCGGGATGACGAGCAGTACTTC

V: TRBV6-5
D: NA
J: TRBJ1-2
size: NA
CDR3: CATHRVGYTF
DNA: TGTGCCACGCACAGGGTTGGCTACACCTTC

V: TRBV9
D: TRBD2
J: TRBJ2-7
size: NA
CDR3: CASSSSPSGTRVPEQYF
DNA: TGTGCCAGCAGCTCTTCACCCTCCGGGACTAGAGTCCCCGAGCAGTACTTC

V: TRBV2
D: TRBD2
J: TRBJ2-1
size: NA
CDR3: CAGGLAGGIEQFF
DNA: TGTGCCGGGGGGCTAGCGGGAGGGATTGAGCAGTTCTTC

V: TRBV7-7
D: TRBD2
J: TRBJ2-1
size: NA
CDR3: CASSPLAGPYNEQFF
DNA: TGTGCTAGCAGCCCCCTAGCGGGGCCGTACAATGAGCAGTTCTTC

V: TRBV9
D: NA
J: TRBJ1-5
size: once
CDR3: CASSVEGGNQPQHF
DNA: TGTGCCAGCAGCGTAGAAGGGGGCAATCAGCCCCAGCATTTT

V: TRBV5-4
D: NA
J: TRBJ2-7
size: NA
CDR3: CASSFYSSTYEQYF
DNA: TGTGCCAGCAGTTTTTACAGTTCCACCTACGAGCAGTACTTC

V: TRBV11-2
D: NA
J: TRBJ1-1
size: NA
CDR3: CASSLVAVAPEAFF
DNA: TGTGCCAGCAGCTTAGTCGCGGTGGCCCCTGAAGCTTTCTTT

V: TRBV12-3/TRBV12-4
D: NA
J: TRBJ1-6
size: few
CDR3: CASKPGNNSPLHF
DNA: TGTGCCAGCAAGCCGGGGAATAACTCACCCCTCCACTTT

V: TRBV4-1
D: TRBD1
J: TRBJ2-1
size: once
CDR3: CASSQGTGAVYNEQFF
DNA: TGCGCCAGCAGCCAAGGTACAGGGGCTGTTTACAATGAGCAGTTCTTC